This T cell receptor (beta chain) was found in a study of T cell repertoires in cytomegalovirus infection. Study results and limitations: CMV-specific TCR beta clonotypes restricted by HLA-C dominated the ex vivo response.

TCRdb reanalysed the reads using MiXCR and keeps one entry per CDR3 protein. The repertoire holds 350,000 to 450,000 distinct CDR3 sequences, about a sixth seen once, with 8.5% to 10% in the top ten. The CDR3 extends over 15 amino acids. Germline V gives CDR1 SGHRS, CDR2 YFSETQ. V lost 0 bases, J lost 8 bases, and 12 bases lay in between. Note on this clonotype: Its antigen is undetermined.

The chain is built from TRBV5-1 and TRBJ1-6; D remains unclear. The TCR sequence derives from a human donor in good health (CMV status not recorded). Some clones in this sample may be carry-over from other donors' samples. The sample consisted of PBMCs. CDR3 sequence: CASSLVGYADSPLHF. The DNA of the CDR3 is TGCGCCAGCAGCTTGGTTGGCTACGCGGATTCACCCCTCCACTTT.